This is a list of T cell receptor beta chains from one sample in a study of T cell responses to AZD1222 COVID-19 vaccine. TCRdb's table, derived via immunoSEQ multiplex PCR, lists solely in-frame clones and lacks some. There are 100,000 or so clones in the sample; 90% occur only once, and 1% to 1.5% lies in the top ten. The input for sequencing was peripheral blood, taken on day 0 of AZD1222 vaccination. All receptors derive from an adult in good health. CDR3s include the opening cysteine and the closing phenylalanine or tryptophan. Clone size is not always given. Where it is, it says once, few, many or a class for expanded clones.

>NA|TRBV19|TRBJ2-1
CASRAGQVGDEQFF
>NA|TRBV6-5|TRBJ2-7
CASSYSTPQGAYEQYF
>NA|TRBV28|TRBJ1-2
CASSLKGYGYTF
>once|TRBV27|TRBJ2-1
CASSLSSGGYNEQFF
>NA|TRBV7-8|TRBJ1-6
CASSALGVMEPLHF
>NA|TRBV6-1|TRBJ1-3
CASSESGESGNTIYF
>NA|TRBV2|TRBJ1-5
CASQDSNQPQHF
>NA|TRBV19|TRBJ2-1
CASSTPGSPTRDEQFF
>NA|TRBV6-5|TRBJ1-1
CASSPGVGGTEAFF
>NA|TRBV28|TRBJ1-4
CASSRLTILRQPQLFF
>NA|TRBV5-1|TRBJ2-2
CASSFGDRMNTGELFF
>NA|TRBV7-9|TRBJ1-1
CASSSRQGPLEAAFF
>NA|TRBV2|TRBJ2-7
CASSDGASSYEQYF
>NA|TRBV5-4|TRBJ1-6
CASSSTVSPLHF
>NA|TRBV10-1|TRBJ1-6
CASRGIQSIPYNSPLHF
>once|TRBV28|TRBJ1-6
CASNTPSHPGTYNSPLHF
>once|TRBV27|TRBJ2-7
CASTDRAREQYF
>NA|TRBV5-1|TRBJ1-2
CASSWGTGARDGYTF
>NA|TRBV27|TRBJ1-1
CASSAQQGGVTEAFF
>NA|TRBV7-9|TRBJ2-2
CASSSGQGFTGELFF
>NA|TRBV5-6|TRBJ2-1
CASSFGGASYNEQFF
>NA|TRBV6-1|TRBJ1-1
CASSEFTLSNTEAFF
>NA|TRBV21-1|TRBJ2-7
CASSNRDREPLTTYEQYF
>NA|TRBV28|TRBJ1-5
CASTPSPGFLNNQPQHF